One T cell receptor (beta chain) is described in this entry. The target antigen is unknown. The split of CD4+ cells yielded CD45RA+ naive and CD45RA-negative memory subsets. An even split of each subset's genomic DNA across several immunoSEQ plates was performed. Only in-frame clones appear in the TCRdb table, and some are missing; sequencing was by immunoSEQ multiplex PCR. The data show roughly 760,000 clones, with about 74% seen just once and approximately 1.7% held by the top ten. The V end was cut by 5 bases, the J end by 6 bases, with 16 bases between. Germline lookup yields CDR1 MDHEN and CDR2 SYDVKM. This CDR3 has 15 residues. The sample comes from a study of shared clonotypes between healthy human individuals. Points from the study as a whole: Only blood was sampled, and tissue TCR repertoires likely differ from blood ones.

This chain links TRBV28 with TRBJ1-4, with D unclear. The sequence came from a woman younger than 45 in good health. Specimen: memory CD4+ T cells sorted from blood. As to subset: CD45RA-negative fraction. CDR3 sequence: CASSPGRAGDEKLFF. Here the CDR3 DNA reads TGTGCCAGCAGTCCAGGACGGGCCGGGGATGAAAAACTGTTTTTT.